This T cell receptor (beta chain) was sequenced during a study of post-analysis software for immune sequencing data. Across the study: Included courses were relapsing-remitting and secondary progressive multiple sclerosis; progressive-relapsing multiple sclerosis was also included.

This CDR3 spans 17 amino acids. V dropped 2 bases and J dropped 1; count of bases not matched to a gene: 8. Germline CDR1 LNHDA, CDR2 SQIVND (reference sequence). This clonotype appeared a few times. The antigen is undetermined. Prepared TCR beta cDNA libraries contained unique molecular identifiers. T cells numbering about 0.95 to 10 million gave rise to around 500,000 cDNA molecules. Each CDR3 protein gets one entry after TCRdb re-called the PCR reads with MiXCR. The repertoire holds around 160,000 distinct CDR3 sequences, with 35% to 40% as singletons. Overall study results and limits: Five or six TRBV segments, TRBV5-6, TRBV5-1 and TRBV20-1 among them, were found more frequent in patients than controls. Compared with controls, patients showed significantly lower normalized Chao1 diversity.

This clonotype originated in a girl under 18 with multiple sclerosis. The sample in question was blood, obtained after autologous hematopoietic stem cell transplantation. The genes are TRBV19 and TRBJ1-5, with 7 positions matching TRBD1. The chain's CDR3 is CASSILGAGGSNQPQHF. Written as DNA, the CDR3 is TGTGCCAGTAGTATACTAGGAGCAGGGGGAAGCAATCAGCCCCAGCATTTT.